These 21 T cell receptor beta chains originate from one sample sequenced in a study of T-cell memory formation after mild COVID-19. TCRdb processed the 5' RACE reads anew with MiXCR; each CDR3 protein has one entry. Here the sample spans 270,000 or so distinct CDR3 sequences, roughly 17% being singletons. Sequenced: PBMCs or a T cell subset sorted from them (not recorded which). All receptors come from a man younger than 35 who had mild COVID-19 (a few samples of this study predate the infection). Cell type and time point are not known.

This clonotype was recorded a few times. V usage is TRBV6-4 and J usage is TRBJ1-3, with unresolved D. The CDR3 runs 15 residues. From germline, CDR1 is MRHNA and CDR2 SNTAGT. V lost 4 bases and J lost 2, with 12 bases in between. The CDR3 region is CASSATYPAGNTIYF. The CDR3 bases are TGTGCCAGCAGTGCCACTTACCCAGCTGGAAACACCATATATTTT.

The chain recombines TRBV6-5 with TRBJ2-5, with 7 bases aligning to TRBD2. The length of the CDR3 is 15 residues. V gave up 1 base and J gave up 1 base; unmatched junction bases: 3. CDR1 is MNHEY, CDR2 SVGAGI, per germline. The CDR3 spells CASSYFGGFQETQYF. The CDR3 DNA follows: TGTGCCAGCAGTTACTTCGGGGGGTTCCAAGAGACCCAGTACTTC.

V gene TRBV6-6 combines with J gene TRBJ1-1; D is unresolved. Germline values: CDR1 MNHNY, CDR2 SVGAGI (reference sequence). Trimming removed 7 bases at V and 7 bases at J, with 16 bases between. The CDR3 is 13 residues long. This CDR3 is CASTNIARYEAFF. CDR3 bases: TGTGCCAGCACCAATATTGCCAGGTATGAAGCTTTCTTT.

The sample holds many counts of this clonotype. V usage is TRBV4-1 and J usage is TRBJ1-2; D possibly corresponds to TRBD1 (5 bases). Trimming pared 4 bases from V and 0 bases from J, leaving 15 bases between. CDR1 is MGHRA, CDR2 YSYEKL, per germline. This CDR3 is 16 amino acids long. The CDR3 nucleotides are TGCGCCAGCAGCCGTAACCCAGGGCCAACTAACTATGGCTACACCTTC. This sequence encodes CASSRNPGPTNYGYTF.

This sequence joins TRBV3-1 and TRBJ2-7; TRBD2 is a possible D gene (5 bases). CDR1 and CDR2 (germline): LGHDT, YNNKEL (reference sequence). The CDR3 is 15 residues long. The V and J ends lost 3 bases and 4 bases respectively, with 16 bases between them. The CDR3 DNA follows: TGTGCCAGCAGCCAGCGAGGCCTTGGAGGTTACGAGCAGTACTTC. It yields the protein CASSQRGLGGYEQYF.

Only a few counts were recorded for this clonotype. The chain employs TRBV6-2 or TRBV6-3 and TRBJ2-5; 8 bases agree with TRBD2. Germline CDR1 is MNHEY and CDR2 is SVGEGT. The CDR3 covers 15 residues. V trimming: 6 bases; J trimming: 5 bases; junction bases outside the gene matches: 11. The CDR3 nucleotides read TGTGCCAGCAGCCCCAGTGGACTAGCAATGGAGACCCAGTACTTC. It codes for CASSPSGLAMETQYF.

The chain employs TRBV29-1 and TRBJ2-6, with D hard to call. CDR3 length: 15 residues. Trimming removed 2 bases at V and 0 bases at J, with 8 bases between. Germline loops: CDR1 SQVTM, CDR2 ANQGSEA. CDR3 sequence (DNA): TGCAGCGTTGAATGGGCGCGCTCTGGGGCCAACGTCCTGACTTTC. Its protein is CSVEWARSGANVLTF. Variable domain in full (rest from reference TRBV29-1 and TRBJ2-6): SAVISQKPSRDICQRGTSLTIQCQVDSQVTMMFWYRQQPGQSLTLIATANQGSEATYESGFVIDKFPISRPNLTFSTLTVSNMSPEDSSIYLCSVEWARSGANVLTFGAGSRLTVL.

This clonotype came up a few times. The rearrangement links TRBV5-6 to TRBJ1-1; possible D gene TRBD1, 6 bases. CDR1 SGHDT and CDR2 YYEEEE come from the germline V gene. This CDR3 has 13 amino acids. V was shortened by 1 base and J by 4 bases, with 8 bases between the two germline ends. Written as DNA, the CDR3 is TGTGCCAGCAGCTTGCCCAGGGGCACTGAAGCTTTCTTT. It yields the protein CASSLPRGTEAFF.

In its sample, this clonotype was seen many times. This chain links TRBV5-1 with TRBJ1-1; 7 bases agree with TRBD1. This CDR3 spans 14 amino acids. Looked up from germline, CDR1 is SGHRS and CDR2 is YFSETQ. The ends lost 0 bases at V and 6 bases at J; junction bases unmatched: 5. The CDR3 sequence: CASSLEGAAAEAFF. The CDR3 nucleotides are TGCGCCAGCAGCTTGGAGGGGGCGGCGGCTGAAGCTTTCTTT.

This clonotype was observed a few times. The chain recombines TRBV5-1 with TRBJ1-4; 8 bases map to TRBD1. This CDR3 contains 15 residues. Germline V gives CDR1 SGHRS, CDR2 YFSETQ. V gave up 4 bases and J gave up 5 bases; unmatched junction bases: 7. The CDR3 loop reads CASSKPDRANEKLFF. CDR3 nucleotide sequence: TGCGCCAGCAGCAAGCCGGACAGGGCGAATGAAAAACTGTTTTTT.

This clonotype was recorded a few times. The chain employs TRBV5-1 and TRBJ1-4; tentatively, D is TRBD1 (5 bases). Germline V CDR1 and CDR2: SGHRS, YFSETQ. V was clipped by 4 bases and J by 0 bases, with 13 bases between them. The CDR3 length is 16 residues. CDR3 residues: CASSPSRGPTNEKLFF. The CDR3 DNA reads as TGCGCCAGCAGCCCCAGTCGGGGACCAACTAATGAAAAACTGTTTTTT.

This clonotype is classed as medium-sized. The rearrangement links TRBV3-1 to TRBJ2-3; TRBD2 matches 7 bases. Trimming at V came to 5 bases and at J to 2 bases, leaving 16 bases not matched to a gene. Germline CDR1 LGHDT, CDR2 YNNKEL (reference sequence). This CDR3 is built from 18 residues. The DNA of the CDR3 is TGTGCCAGCAGCGGGTTTGGTGGGGAGGGATCACCCACAGATACGCAGTATTTT. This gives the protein CASSGFGGEGSPTDTQYF.

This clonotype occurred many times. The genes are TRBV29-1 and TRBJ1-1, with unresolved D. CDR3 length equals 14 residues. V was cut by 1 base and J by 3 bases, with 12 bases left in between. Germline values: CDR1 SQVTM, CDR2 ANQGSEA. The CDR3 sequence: CSVEGMGWDTEAFF. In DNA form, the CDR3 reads TGCAGCGTTGAAGGTATGGGATGGGACACTGAAGCTTTCTTT.

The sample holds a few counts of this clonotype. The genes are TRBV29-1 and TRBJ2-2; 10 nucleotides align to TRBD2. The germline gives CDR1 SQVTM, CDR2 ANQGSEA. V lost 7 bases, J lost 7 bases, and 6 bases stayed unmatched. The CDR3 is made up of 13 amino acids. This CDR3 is CSGGLAGVGELFF. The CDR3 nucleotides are TGCAGCGGAGGGCTAGCGGGGGTCGGGGAGCTGTTTTTT.

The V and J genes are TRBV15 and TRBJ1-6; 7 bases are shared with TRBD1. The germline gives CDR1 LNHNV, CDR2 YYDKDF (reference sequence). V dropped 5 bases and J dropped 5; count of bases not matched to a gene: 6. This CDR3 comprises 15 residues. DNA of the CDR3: TGTGCCACCAGCGCCCGGGACAGTGATAATTCACCCCTCCACTTT. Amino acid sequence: CATSARDSDNSPLHF.

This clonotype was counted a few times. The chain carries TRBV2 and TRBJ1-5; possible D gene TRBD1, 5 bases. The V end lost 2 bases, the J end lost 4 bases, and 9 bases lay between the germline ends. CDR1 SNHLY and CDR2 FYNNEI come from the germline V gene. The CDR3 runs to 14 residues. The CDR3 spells CASSELAGNQPQHF. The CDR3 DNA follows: TGTGCCAGCAGTGAACTGGCAGGGAATCAGCCCCAGCATTTT.

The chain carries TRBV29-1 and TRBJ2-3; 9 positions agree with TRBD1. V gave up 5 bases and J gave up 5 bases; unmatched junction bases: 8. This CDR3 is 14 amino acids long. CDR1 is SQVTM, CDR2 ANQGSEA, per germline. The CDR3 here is CSVRTGAGGDTQYF. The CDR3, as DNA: TGCAGCGTTCGGACAGGGGCCGGGGGAGATACGCAGTATTTT.

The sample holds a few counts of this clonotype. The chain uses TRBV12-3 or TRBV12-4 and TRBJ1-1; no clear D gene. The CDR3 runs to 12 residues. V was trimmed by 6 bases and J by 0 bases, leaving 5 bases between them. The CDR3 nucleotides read TGTGCCAGCAGCCCCATGAACACTGAAGCTTTCTTT. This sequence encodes CASSPMNTEAFF.

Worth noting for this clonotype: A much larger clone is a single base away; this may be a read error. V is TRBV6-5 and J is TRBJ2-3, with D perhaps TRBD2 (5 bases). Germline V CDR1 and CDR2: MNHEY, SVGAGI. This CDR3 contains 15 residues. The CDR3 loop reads CDSRERRSGTDTQYF. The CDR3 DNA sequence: TGTGACAGCAGAGAACGGAGGTCGGGCACAGATACGCAGTATTTT.

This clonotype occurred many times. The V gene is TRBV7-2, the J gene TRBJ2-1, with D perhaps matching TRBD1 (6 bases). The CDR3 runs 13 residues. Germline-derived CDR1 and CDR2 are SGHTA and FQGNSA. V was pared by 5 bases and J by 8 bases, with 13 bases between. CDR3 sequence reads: CASSLSRTDEQFF. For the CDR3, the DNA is TGTGCCAGCAGCCTCAGCCGGACAGATGAGCAGTTCTTC.

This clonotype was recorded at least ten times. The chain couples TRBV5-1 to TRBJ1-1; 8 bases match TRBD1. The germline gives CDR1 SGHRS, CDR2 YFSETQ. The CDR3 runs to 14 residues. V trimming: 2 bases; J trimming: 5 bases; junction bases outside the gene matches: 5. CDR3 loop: CASSFMTGATEAFF. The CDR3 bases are TGCGCCAGCAGCTTTATGACAGGGGCTACTGAAGCTTTCTTT.